This is a list of T cell receptor beta chains from one sample in a study of cytomegalovirus exposure and HLA in healthy donors. Generated by immunoSEQ multiplex PCR, the TCRdb table keeps only in-frame clones and is missing some. The sample table includes about 130,000 clones. The source material was PBMCs. These TCRs come from a middle-aged woman in good health and CMV-seropositive. CDR3s leave out the opening cysteine and the closing phenylalanine or tryptophan. A D gene is named only where the DNA matches it firmly.

v_call	cdr3_length	d_call	cdr3_aa
TRBV27	16	TRBD2	ASSLLPQLAVNTGELF
TRBV28	12	TRBD1	ASSLTGDRETQY
TRBV11-2	12	TRBD1	ASTPDRVTEKLF
TRBV27	13	TRBD2	ASSLSLAGTDTQY
TRBV7-2	12	-	ASSLIQANTEAF
TRBV4-3	14	TRBD2	ASSQDKRGWENEQF
TRBV2	11	-	ASRPGTYQPQH
TRBV5-6	12	-	ASSRDGGWDTQY
TRBV6-5	12	TRBD2	ATRTSGVGLAQY
TRBV6-5	12	TRBD1	ASSSRQGADTIY
TRBV23-1	11	-	ASPTGEGYGYT
TRBV5-1	11	-	ASSSGGSYEQY
TRBV5-1	11	-	ASSLGLNTEAF
TRBV6-1	12	-	ASSPTASTDAQY
TRBV9	14	-	ASSVTDGGSGNTIY
TRBV13	13	TRBD1	ASSFRSGQGSEQY
TRBV6-1	10	-	ASSEIPRGAF
TRBV21-1	12	-	ASSFGTGSYEQY
TRBV11-2	14	-	ASSLKVWADNYGYT
TRBV14	13	TRBD2	ASSQVAGGINEQF
TRBV5-1	19	TRBD2	ASSLEGGRTPGLAGQETQY
TRBV10-2	13	-	ASSEWGGGGETQY
TRBV12-5	12	-	ASGWGTGNTEAF
TRBV19	12	TRBD1	ASSPPRQGNGYT
TRBV7-9	11	-	ASSNTGFYEQY
TRBV15	13	-	ATSSGRAAADTQY
TRBV7-2	11	-	ASSPESTDTQY
TRBV5-6	13	-	ASSFPGDTGYGYT
TRBV7-7	13	TRBD2	ASSFGGGPTDTQY
TRBV2	13	TRBD1	ASSGMGQGTDTQY
TRBV28	11	TRBD1	ATLEQGAIGYT
TRBV11-3	12	-	ASSPGTQQETQY
TRBV13	12	TRBD1	ASSAGTGDQPQH
TRBV19	14	TRBD1	ASSIGGTGGTDTQY
TRBV7-6	10	-	ASSSGQLEQY
TRBV5-4	11	TRBD1	ASRTTGVGEQY
TRBV19	14	-	ASSLAPVTPYNEQF
TRBV5-4	13	-	ASSLDPGKNTEAF